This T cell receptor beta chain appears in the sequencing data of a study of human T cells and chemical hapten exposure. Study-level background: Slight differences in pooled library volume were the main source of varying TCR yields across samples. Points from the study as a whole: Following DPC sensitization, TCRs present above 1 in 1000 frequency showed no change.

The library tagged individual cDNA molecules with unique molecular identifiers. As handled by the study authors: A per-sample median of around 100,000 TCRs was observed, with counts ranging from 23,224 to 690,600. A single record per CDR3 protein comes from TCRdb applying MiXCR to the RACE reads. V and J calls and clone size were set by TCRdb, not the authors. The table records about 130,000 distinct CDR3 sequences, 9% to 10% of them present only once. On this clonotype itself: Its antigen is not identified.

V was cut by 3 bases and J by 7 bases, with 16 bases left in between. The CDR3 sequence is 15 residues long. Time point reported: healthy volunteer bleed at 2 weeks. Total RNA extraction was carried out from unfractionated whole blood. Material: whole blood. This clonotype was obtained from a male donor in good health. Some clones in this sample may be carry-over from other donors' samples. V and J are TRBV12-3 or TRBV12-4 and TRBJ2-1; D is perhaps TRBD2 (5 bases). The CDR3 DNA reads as TGTGCCAGCAGTTTTTATTCCGGGATAGAAAATGAGCAGTTCTTC. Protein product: CASSFYSGIENEQFF.